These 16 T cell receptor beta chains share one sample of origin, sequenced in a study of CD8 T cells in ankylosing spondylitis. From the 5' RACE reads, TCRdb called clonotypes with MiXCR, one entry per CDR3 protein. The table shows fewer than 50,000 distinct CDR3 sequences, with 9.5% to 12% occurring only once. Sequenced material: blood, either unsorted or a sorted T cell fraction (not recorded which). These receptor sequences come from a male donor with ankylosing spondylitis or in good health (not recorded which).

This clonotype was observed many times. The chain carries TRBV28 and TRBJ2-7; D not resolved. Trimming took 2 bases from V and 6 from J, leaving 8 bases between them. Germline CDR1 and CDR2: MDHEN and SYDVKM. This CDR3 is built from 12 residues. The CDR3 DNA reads TGTGCCAGCAGTTTAGGAGTCTCCGAGCAGTACTTC. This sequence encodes CASSLGVSEQYF.

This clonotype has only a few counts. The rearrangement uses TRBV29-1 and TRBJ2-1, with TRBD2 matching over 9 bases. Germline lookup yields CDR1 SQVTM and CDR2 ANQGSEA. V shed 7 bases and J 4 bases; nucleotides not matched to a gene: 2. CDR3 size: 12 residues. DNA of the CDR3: TGCAGCGATAGCGGGGGATACAATGAGCAGTTCTTC. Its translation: CSDSGGYNEQFF.

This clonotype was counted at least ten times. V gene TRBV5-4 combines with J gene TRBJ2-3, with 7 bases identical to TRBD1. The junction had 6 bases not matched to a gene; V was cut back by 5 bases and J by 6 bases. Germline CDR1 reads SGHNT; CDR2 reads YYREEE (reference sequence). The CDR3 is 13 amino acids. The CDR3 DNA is TGTGCCAGCAGGGCAGGGGGTCAGGATACGCAGTATTTT. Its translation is CASRAGGQDTQYF.

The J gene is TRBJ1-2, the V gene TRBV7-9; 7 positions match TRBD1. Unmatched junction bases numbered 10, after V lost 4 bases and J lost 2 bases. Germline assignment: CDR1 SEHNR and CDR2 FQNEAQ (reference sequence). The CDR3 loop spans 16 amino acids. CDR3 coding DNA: TGTGCCAGCAGCTCAATAAACAGGGGTGCGAACTATGGCTACACCTTC. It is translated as CASSSINRGANYGYTF.

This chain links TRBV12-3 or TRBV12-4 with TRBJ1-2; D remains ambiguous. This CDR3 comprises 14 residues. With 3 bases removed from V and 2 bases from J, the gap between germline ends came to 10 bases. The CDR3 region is CASSFRTMNYGYTF. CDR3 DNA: TGTGCCAGCAGTTTCCGGACGATGAACTATGGCTACACCTTC.

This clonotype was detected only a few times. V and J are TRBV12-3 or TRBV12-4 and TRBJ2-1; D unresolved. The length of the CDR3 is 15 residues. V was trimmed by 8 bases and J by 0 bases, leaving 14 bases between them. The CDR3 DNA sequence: TGTGCCAGCTCAGTCCGTGAAAGCTCCTACAATGAGCAGTTCTTC. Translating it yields CASSVRESSYNEQFF.

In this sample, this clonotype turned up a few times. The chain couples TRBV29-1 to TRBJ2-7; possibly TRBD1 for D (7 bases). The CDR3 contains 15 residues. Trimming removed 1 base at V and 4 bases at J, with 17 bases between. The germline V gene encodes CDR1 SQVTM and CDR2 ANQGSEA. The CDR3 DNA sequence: TGCAGCGTTGAAGCGGGGGCAGGGGGAAAATACGAGCAGTACTTC. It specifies CSVEAGAGGKYEQYF.

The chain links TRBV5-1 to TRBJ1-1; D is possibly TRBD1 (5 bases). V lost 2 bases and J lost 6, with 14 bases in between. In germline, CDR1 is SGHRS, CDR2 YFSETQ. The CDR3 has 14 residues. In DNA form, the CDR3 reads TGCGCCAGCAGCTTTGGGGGAGGGACCGCTGAAGCTTTCTTT. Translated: CASSFGGGTAEAFF.

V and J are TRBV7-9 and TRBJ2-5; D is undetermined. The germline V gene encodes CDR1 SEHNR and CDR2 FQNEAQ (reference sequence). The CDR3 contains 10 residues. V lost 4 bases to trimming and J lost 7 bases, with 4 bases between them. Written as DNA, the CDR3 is TGTGCCAGCAGCTCCGGGACCCAGTACTTC. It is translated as CASSSGTQYF.

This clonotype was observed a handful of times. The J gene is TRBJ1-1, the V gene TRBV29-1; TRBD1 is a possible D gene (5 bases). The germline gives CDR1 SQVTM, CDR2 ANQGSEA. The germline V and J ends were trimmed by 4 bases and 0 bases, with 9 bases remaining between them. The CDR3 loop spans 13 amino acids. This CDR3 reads CSVVDSMNTEAFF. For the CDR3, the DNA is TGCAGCGTTGTCGACAGTATGAACACTGAAGCTTTCTTT.

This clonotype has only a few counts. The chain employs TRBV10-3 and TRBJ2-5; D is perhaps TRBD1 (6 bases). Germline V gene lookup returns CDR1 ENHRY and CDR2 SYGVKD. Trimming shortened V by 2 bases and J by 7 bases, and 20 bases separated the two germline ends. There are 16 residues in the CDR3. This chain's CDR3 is CAISEIFRDTRGTQYF. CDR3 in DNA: TGTGCCATCAGTGAGATTTTCCGGGACACCCGCGGGACCCAGTACTTC.

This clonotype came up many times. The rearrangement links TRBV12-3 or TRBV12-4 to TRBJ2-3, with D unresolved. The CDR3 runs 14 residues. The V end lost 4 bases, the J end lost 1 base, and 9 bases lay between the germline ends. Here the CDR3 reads CASSYLEGTDTQYF. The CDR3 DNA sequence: TGTGCCAGCAGTTACCTAGAAGGCACAGATACGCAGTATTTT.

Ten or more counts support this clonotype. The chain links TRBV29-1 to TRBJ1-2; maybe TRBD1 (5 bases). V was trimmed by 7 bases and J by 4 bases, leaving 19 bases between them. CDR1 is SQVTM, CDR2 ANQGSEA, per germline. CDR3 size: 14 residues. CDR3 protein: CSATTEGISYGYTF. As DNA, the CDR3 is TGCAGCGCCACCACGGAGGGGATTTCCTATGGCTACACCTTC.

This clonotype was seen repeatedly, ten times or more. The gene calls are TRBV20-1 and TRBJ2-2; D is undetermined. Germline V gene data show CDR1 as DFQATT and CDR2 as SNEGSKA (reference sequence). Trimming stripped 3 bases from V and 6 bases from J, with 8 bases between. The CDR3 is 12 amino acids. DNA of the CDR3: TGCAGTGCTAGCTGGGCGTCCGGGGAGCTGTTTTTT. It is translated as CSASWASGELFF.

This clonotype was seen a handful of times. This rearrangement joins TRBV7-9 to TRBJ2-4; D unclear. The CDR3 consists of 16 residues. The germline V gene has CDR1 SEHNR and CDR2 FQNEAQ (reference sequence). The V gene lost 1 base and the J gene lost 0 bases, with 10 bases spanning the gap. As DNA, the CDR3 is TGTGCCAGCAGCTTAGGGGCCCCGGTAGCCAAAAACATTCAGTACTTC. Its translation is CASSLGAPVAKNIQYF.

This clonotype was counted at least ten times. The CDR3 DNA reads TGCGCCAGCAGCACCGCCGACAGCGGTAGGGCTTTCTTT. Its protein product is CASSTADSGRAFF. V gene TRBV5-1 combines with J gene TRBJ1-1, with D tentatively TRBD1 (5 bases). CDR1 SGHRS and CDR2 YFSETQ come from the germline V gene. V lost 4 bases and J 11 bases, leaving 18 bases between the germline ends. This CDR3 is built from 13 residues.